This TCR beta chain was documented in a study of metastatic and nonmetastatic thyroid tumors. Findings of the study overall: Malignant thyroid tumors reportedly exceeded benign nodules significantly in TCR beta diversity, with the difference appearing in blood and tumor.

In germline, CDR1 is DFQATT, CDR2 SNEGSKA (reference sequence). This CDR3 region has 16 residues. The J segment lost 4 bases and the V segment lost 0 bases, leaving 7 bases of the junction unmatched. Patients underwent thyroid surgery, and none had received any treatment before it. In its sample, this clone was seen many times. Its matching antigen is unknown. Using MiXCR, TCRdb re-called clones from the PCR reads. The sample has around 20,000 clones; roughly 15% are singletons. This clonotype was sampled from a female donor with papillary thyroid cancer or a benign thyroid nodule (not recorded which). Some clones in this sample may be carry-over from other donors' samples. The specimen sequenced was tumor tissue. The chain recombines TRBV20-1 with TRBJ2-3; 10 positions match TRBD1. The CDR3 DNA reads TGCAGTGCTAGAGATCCCGGGACAGGGGTACCAGATACGCAGTATTTT. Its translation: CSARDPGTGVPDTQYF.